The present entry profiles one T cell receptor (beta chain) with its context. This specimen belongs to a study of blood T cell repertoires in COVID-19. As for the study in general: Researchers got acute and convalescent COVID-19 samples from the United States, Italy and Spain.

Per the study methods: Reference gene primer amplification in the assay estimated nucleated cell counts. Assay used: immunoSEQ multiplex PCR; TCRdb lists only in-frame clones, some missing. That table furnishes V, J and clone size, whereas the DNA furnished D and trimming. The table has under 300,000 clones, 85% to 90% seen once. Germline loops: CDR1 LNHDA, CDR2 SQIVND (reference sequence). The CDR3 extends over 15 amino acids. Unmatched junction bases numbered 12, after V lost 10 bases and J lost 4 bases. The specimen was peripheral blood. The chain links TRBV19 to TRBJ2-1, with 8 bases identical to TRBD2. This clonotype originated in a woman aged 30 to 39 with COVID-19, enrolled during active disease. The CDR3 spells CATKLGGGTYNEQFF. The CDR3 DNA is TGTGCCACGAAACTGGGCGGGGGGACTTACAATGAGCAGTTCTTC. Full variable domain (remainder filled in from reference TRBV19 and TRBJ2-1): DGGITQSPKYLFRKEGQNVTLSCEQNLNHDAMYWYRQDPGQGLRLIYYSQIVNDFQKGDIAEGYSVSREKKESFPLTVTSAQKNPTAFYLCATKLGGGTYNEQFFGPGTRLTVL.